This entry is about one TCR beta chain. This sample was taken from a study of shared clonotypes between healthy human individuals. The CDR3 runs 13 residues. V gave up 3 bases and J gave up 5 bases, with 12 bases separating them. Germline CDR1 SGHRS, CDR2 YFSETQ. Data came from immunoSEQ multiplex PCR; TCRdb stores just in-frame clones and leaves some out. The table lists 1.4 million to 1.5 million clones, approximately 96% of them singletons. This chain connects TRBV5-1 to TRBJ2-7; D ambiguous. The sample taken for sequencing was naive CD4+ T cells sorted from blood. Documented subset: CD45RA+ positively selected. This sequence was found in a man under 40 in good health. The CDR3 here is CASSSDPANEQYF. CDR3 bases: TGCGCCAGCAGCTCGGACCCGGCAAACGAGCAGTACTTC.